This section outlines one TCR beta chain sequence together with its context. There are 12 residues in the CDR3. Trimming stripped 10 bases from V and 8 bases from J, with 17 bases between. Germline loops: CDR1 ENHRY, CDR2 SYGVKD. These data are taken from a study of shared T cell receptors in the human thymus. Clones were sequenced by immunoSEQ multiplex PCR, and TCRdb holds only the in-frame ones, with some missing. The top ten clones hold under 0.01% of a sample with more than 550,000 clones, approximately 89% of them seen once. These same data were also listed under a study on human thymus T cells. In that study: Thymus tissue was removed during corrective cardiac surgery. Thymic as well as blood repertoires seemed to favor certain V and J genes unevenly.

The V call is TRBV10-3, the J call TRBJ1-1; TRBD1 is a possible D gene (5 bases). This receptor was obtained from a boy under two years old with a congenital heart defect. Sequencing input: thymocytes. CDR3 sequence (DNA): TGTGCCACCTCGACAGAGAATCTCGAAGCTTTCTTT. This encodes CATSTENLEAFF.